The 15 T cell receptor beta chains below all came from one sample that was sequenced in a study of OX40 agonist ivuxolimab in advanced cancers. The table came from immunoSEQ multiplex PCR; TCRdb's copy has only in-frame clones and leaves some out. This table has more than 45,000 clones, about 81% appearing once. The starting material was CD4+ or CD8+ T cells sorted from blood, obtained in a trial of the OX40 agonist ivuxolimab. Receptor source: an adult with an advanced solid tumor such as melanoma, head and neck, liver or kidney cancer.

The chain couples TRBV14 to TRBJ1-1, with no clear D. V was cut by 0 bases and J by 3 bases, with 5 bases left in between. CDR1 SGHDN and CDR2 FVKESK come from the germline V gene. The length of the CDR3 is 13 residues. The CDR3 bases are TGTGCCAGCAGCCAAGATTTACACACTGAAGCTTTCTTT. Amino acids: CASSQDLHTEAFF.

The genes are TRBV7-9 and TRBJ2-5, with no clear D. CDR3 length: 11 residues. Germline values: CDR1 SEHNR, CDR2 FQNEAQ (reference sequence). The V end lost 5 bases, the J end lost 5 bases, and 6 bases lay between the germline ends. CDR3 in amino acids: CASSEKETQYF. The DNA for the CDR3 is TGTGCCAGCAGCGAAAAGGAGACCCAGTACTTC.

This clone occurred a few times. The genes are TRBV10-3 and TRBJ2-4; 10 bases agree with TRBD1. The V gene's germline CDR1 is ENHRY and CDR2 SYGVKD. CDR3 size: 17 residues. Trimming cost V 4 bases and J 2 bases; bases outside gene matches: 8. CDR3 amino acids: CAISGDRGSGTKNIQYF. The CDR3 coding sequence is TGTGCCATCAGTGGGGACAGGGGAAGCGGAACCAAAAACATTCAGTACTTC.

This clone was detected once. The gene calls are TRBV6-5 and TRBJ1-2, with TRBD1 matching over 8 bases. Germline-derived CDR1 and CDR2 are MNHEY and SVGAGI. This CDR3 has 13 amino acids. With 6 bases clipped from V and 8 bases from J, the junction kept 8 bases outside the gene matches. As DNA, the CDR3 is TGTGCCAGCAGCCGACAGGGGACAGAGGGCTACACCTTC. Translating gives CASSRQGTEGYTF.

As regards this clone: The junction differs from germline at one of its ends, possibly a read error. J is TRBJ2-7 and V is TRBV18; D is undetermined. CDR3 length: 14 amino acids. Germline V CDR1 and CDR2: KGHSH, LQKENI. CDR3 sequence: CASSPPSGVYEQYF. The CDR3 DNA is TGTGCCAGCTCCCCACCATCTGGGGTGTACGAGCAGTACTTC.

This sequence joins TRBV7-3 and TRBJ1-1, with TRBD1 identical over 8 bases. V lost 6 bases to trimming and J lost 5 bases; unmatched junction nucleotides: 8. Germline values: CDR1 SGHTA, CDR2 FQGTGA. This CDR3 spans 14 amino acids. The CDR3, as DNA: TGTGCCAGCAGTCAGGACAGGGTTACGACTGAAGCTTTCTTT. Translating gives CASSQDRVTTEAFF.

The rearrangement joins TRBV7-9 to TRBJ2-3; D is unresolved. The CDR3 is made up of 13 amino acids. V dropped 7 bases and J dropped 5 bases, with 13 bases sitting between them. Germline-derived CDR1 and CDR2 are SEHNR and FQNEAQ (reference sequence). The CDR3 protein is CASTAPELDTQYF. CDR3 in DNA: TGTGCCAGCACCGCCCCGGAATTAGATACGCAGTATTTT.

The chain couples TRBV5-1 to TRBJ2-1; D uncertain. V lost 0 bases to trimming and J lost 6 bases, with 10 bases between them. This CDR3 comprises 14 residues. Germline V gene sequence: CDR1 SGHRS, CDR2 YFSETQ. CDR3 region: CASSLELPGNEQFF. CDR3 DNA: TGCGCCAGCAGCTTGGAGCTACCTGGCAATGAGCAGTTCTTC.

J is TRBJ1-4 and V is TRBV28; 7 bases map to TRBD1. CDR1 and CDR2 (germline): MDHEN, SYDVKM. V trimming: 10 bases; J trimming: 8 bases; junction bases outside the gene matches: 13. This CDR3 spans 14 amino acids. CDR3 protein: CAIPEQGKGEKLFF. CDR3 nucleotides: TGTGCCATCCCAGAACAGGGGAAAGGAGAAAAACTGTTTTTT.

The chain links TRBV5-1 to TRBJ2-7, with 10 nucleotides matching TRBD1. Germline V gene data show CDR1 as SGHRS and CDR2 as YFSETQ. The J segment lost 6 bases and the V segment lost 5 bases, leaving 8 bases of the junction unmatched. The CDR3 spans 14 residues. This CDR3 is CASSRGTGALEQYF. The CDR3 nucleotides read TGCGCCAGCAGTCGTGGGACAGGGGCCCTCGAGCAGTACTTC.

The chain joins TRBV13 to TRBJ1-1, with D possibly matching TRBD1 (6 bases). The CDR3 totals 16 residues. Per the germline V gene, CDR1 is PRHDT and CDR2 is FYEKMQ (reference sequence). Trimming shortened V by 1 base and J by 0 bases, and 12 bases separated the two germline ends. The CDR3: CASSLVGGLMNTEAFF. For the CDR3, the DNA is TGTGCCAGCAGCTTAGTAGGGGGACTGATGAACACTGAAGCTTTCTTT.

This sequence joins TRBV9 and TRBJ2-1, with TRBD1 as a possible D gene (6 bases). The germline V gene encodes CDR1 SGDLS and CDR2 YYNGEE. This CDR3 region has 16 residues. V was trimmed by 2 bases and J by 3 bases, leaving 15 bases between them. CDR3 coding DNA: TGTGCCAGCAGCGTTTCATGGGGGCATGGCTACAATGAGCAGTTCTTC. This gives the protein CASSVSWGHGYNEQFF.

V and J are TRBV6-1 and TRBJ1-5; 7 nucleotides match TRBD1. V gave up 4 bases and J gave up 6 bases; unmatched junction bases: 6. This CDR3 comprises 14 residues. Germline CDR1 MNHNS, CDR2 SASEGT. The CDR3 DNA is TGTGCCAGCAGTGTTCAGGGGGATCCTCAGCCCCAGCATTTT. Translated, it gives CASSVQGDPQPQHF.

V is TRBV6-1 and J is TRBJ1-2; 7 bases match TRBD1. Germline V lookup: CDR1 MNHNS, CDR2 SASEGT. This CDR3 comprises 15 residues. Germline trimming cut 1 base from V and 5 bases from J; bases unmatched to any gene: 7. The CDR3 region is CASSEVPRGGYGYTF. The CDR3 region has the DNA TGTGCCAGCAGTGAAGTTCCCAGGGGGGGGTATGGCTACACCTTC.

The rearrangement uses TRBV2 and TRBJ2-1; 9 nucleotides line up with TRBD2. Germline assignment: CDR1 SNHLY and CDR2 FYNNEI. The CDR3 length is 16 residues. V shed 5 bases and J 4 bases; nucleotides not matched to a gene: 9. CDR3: CASSPRTSATYNEQFF. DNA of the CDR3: TGTGCCAGCAGTCCGCGGACTAGCGCGACTTACAATGAGCAGTTCTTC.